The rows below give T cell receptor beta chains drawn from one sample of a study of cytomegalovirus exposure and HLA in healthy donors. This table comes from immunoSEQ multiplex PCR, and its TCRdb copy is limited to in-frame clones, with some not included. The data hold tens of thousands of clones, with about 83% observed a single time. The source material was PBMCs. The receptors come from a man between 25 and 39 years old in good health and CMV-seronegative. CDR3s include the opening cysteine and the closing phenylalanine or tryptophan. A D gene is named only where the DNA matches it firmly. Not all rows give a size; the values are once, few, many and, for expanded clones, a class.

d_gene,j_gene,v_gene,abundance,CDR3nt,CDR3aa
-,TRBJ2-2,TRBV4-1,-,TGCGCCAGCAGCCAAATGGACATGGGTCTTACCGGGGAGCTGTTTTTT,CASSQMDMGLTGELFF
-,TRBJ1-2,TRBV5-5,few,TGTGCCAGCAGTTCCCAGATTCAGGAAATCCCCTATGGCTACACCTTC,CASSSQIQEIPYGYTF
TRBD1,TRBJ1-1,TRBV7-8,-,TGTGCCAGCAGCAAACTGCGGACAGGGGACACTGAAGCTTTCTTT,CASSKLRTGDTEAFF
-,TRBJ1-2,TRBV5-4,-,TGTGCCAGCAGCTTGGTGGGGACACTCTATGGCTACACCTTC,CASSLVGTLYGYTF
TRBD1,TRBJ1-1,TRBV30,-,TGTGCCTGGAGGGGTCGGGACAGGGATGGAGGTGAAGCTTTCTTT,CAWRGRDRDGGEAFF
TRBD1,TRBJ1-1,TRBV7-2,-,TGTGCCAGCAGCTCGGGACAGCGACCCGAAGCTTTCTTT,CASSSGQRPEAFF
-,TRBJ2-5,TRBV5-6,few,TGTGCCAGCAGCTTTCCCGGGTTCGGCCAAGAGACCCAGTACTTC,CASSFPGFGQETQYF
-,TRBJ2-1,TRBV2,once,TGTGCCACCCAAGGGATGAGGGGGTGGAACAATGAGCAGTTCTTC,CATQGMRGWNNEQFF
TRBD1,TRBJ2-3,TRBV6-4,-,TGTGCCAGCAGCATCGGACAGGGGAGCACAGATACGCAGTATTTT,CASSIGQGSTDTQYF
-,TRBJ2-3,TRBV5-8,-,TGTGCCAGCAGTATTTCGACTTCAACAGGGGATACGCAGTATTTT,CASSISTSTGDTQYF
TRBD1,TRBJ2-6,TRBV27,-,TGTGCCAGCAGTTGGACAGGGAATGGGGCCAACGTCCTGACTTTC,CASSWTGNGANVLTF